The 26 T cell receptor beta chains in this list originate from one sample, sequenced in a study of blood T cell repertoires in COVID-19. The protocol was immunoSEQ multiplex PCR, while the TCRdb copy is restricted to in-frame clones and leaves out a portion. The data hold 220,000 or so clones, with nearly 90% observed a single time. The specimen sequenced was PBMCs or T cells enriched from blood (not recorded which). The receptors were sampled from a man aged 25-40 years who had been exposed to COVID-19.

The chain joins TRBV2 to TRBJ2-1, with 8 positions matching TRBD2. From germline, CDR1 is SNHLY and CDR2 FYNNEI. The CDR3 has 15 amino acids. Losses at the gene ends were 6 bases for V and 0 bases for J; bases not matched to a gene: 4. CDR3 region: CASSTGTSSYNEQFF. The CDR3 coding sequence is TGTGCCAGCAGCACCGGGACTAGCTCCTACAATGAGCAGTTCTTC.

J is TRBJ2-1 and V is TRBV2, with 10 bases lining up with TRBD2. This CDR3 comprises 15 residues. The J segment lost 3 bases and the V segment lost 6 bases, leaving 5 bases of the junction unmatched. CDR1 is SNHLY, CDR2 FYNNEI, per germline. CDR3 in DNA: TGTGCCAGCAGAGCGGGGGGGCCTTACTACAATGAGCAGTTCTTC. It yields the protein CASRAGGPYYNEQFF.

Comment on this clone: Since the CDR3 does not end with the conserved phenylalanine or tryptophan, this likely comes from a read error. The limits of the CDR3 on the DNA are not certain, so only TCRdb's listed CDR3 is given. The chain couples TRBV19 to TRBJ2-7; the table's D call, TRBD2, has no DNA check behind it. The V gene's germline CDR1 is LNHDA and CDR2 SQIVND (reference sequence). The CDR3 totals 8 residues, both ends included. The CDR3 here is CASCEARS.

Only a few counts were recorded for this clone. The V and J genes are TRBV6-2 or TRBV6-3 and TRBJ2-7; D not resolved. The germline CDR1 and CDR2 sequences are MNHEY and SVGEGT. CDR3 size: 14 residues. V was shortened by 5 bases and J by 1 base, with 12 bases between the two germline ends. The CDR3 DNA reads TGTGCCAGCAGTGATAATCGGTATTCCTACGAGCAGTACTTC. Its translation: CASSDNRYSYEQYF.

The CDR3 reads CASSQIAGAGNEQFF. The DNA for the CDR3 is TGTGCCAGCAGCCAGATAGCGGGGGCGGGGAATGAGCAGTTCTTC. The chain joins TRBV7-2 to TRBJ2-1; 9 bases are shared with TRBD2. The CDR3 is 15 residues long. Germline CDR1 is SGHTA and CDR2 is FQGNSA. V gave up 5 bases and J gave up 7 bases; unmatched junction bases: 9. The full variable domain, with the rest looked up from reference TRBV7-2 and TRBJ2-1, is GAGVSQSPSNKVTEKGKDVELRCDPISGHTALYWYRQSLGQGLEFLIYFQGNSAPDKSGLPSDRFSAERTGGSVSTLTIQRTQQEDSAVYLCASSQIAGAGNEQFFGPGTRLTVL.

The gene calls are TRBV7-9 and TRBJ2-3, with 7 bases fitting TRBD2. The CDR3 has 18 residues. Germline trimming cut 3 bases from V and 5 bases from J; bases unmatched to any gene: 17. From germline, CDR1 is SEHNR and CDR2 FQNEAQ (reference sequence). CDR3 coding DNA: TGTGCCAGCAGCTTTCCCCCGGGAGGACTAGATTGGAAAGATACGCAGTATTTT. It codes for CASSFPPGGLDWKDTQYF.

CDR3 region: CASSPDEKLFF. The CDR3 nucleotides are TGTGCCAGCAGCCCCGATGAAAAACTGTTTTTT. This chain uses TRBV7-9 with TRBJ1-4, with D unclear. CDR3 length: 11 amino acids. Germline loops: CDR1 SEHNR, CDR2 FQNEAQ (reference sequence). The germline V and J ends were trimmed by 5 bases and 6 bases, with 4 bases remaining between them. Full variable domain (remainder filled in from reference TRBV7-9 and TRBJ1-4): DTGVSQNPRHKITKRGQNVTFRCDPISEHNRLYWYRQTLGQGPEFLTYFQNEAQLEKSRLLSDRFSAERPKGSFSTLEIQRTEQGDSAMYLCASSPDEKLFFGSGTQLSVL.

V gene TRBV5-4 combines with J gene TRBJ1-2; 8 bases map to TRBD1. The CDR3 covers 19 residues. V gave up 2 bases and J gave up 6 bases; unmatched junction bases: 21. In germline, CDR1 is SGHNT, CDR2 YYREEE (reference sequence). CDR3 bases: TGTGCCAGCAGCTTCGACCCTACGACAGACAGGGGCTTGTTTCATGGCTACACCTTC. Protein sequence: CASSFDPTTDRGLFHGYTF.

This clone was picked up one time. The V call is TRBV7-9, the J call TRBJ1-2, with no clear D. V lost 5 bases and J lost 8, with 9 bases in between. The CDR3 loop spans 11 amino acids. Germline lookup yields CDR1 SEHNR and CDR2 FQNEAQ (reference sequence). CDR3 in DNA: TGTGCCAGCAGCCTCCTCGAGGGCTACACCTTC. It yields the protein CASSLLEGYTF.

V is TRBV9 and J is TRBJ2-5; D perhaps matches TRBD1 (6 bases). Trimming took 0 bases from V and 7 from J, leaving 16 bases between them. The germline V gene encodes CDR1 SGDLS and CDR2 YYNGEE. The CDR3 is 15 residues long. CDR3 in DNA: TGTGCCAGCAGCGTAGACCCAGGGGTCAGATGGACCCAGTACTTC. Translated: CASSVDPGVRWTQYF.

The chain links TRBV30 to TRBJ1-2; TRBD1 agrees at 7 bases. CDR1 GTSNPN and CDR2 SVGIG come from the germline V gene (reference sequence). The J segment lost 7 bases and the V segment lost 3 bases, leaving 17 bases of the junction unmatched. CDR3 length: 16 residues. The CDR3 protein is CAWRSRGTRLGGGYTF. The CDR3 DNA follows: TGTGCCTGGAGAAGCAGGGGGACCCGGTTAGGTGGTGGCTACACCTTC.

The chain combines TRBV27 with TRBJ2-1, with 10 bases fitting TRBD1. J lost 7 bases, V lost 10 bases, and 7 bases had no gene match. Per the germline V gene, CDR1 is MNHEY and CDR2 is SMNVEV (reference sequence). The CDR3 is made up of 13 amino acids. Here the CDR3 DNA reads TGTGCCACGACAGGGGGCATTGGAAATGAGCAGTTCTTC. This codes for CATTGGIGNEQFF.

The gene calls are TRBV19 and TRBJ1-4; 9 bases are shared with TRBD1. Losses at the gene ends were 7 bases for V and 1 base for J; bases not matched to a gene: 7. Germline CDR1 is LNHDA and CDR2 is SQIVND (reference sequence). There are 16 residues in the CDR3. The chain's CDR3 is CASKDRGSETNEKLFF. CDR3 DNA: TGTGCCAGTAAAGACAGGGGGTCGGAAACTAATGAAAAACTGTTTTTT.

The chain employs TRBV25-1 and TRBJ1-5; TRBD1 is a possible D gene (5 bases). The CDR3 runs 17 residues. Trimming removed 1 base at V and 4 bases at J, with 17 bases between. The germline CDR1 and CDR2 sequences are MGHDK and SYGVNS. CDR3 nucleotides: TGTGCCAGCAGTGAATCTGCGGGGGTGGAGGAAAATCAGCCCCAGCATTTT. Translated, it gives CASSESAGVEENQPQHF.

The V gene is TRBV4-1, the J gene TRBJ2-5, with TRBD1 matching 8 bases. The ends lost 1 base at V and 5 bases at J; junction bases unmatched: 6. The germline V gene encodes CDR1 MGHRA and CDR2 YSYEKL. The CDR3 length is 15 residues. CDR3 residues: CASSQAGQGRETQYF. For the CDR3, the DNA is TGCGCCAGCAGCCAAGCCGGACAGGGTCGGGAGACCCAGTACTTC.

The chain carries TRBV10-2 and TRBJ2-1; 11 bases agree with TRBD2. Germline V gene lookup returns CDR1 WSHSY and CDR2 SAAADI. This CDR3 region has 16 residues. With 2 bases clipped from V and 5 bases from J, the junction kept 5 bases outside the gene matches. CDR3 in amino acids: CASSEVRLAGNNEQFF. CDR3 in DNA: TGCGCCAGCAGTGAGGTTCGACTAGCGGGGAACAATGAGCAGTTCTTC.

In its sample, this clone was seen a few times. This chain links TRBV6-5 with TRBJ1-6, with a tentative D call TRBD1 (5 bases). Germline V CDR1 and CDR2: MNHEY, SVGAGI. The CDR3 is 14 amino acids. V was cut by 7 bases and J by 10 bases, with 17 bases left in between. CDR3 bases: TGTGCCAGCACCCAAGGGGTGGTCCACTCACCCCTCCACTTT. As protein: CASTQGVVHSPLHF.

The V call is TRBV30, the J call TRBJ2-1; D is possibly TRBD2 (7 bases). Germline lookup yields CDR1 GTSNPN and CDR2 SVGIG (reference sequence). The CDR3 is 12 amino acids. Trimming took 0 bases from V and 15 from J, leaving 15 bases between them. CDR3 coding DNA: TGTGCCTGGAGTGTAGATAGGGGGGGGCGGTTCTTC. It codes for CAWSVDRGGRFF.

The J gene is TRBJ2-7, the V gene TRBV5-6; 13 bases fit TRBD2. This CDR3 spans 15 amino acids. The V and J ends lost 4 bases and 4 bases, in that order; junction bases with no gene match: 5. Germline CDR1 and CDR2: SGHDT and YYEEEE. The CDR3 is CASSITTSGGYEQYF. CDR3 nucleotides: TGTGCCAGCAGCATAACGACTAGCGGGGGGTACGAGCAGTACTTC.

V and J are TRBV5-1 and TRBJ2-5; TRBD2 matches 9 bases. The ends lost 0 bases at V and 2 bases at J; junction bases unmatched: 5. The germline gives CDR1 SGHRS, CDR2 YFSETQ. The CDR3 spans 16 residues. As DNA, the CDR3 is TGCGCCAGCAGCTTGGGGCTAGCGGGACAACAAGAGACCCAGTACTTC. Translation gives CASSLGLAGQQETQYF.

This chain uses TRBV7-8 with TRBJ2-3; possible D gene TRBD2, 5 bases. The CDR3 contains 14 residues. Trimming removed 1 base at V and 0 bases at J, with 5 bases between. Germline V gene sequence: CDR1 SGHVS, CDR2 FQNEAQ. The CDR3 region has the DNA TGTGCCAGCAGCTTAGGGACTAGCACAGATACGCAGTATTTT. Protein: CASSLGTSTDTQYF.

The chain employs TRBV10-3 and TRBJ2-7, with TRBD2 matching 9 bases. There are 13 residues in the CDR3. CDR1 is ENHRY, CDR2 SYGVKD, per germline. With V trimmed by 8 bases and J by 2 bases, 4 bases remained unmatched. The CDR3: CAIAGGTPYEQYF. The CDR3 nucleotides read TGTGCCATCGCGGGGGGGACCCCCTACGAGCAGTACTTC.

CDR3 DNA sequence: TGTGCCAGCAGCCAAGAGACGACGGGTGAGCAGTTCTTC. Its translation: CASSQETTGEQFF. The chain uses TRBV4-2 and TRBJ2-1; D remains unclear. V dropped 0 bases and J dropped 9 bases, with 9 bases sitting between them. The CDR3 covers 13 residues. CDR1 LGHNA and CDR2 YNFKEQ come from the germline V gene.

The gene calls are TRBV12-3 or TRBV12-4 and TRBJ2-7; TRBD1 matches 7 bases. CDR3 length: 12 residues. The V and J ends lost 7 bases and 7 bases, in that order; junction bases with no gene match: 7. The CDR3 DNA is TGTGCCAGCAACCAACAGGGGTGGGAGCAGTACTTC. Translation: CASNQQGWEQYF.

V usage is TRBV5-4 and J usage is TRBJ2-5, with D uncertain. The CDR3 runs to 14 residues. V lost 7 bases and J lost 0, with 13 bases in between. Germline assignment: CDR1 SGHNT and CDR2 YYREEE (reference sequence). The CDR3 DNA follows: TGTGCCAGCTCGGCGGAAACCTACCAAGAGACCCAGTACTTC. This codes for CASSAETYQETQYF.

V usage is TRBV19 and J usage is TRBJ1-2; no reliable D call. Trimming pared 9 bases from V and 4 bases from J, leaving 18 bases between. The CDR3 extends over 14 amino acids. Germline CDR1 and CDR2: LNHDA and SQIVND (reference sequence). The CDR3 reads CASSPRTTIYGYTF. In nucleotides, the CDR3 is TGTGCCAGCTCCCCGAGGACTACGATCTATGGCTACACCTTC.